The 17 T cell receptor beta chains below all came from one sample that was sequenced in a study of CD8+ T cells in alopecia areata. cDNA serving as the sequencing template came from extracted, reverse transcribed RNA. TCRdb's table, derived via immunoSEQ multiplex PCR, lists solely in-frame clones and lacks some. The sample yields roughly 100,000 clones, 70% to 90% seen once. The treatment denotes: oral pan-JAK inhibitor, 5-10 mg twice daily. The starting material was CD8+ T cells sorted from blood, obtained around week 31, from a patient treated with tofacitinib. These receptors all come from a human donor with alopecia areata.

This chain uses TRBV4-1 with TRBJ2-1; either TRBD1 or TRBD2 may supply D (5 bases each). The CDR3 loop spans 13 amino acids. Germline CDR1 is MGHRA and CDR2 is YSYEKL. The V and J ends lost 1 base and 7 bases respectively, with 8 bases between them. CDR3 DNA: TGCGCCAGCAGCCAAGGGGGGAAAAATGAGCAGTTCTTC. It is translated as CASSQGGKNEQFF.

V gene TRBV7-9 combines with J gene TRBJ2-1, with TRBD2 matching 11 bases. The CDR3 sequence is 16 residues long. V was clipped by 5 bases and J by 10 bases; unmatched bases: 13. Looked up from germline, CDR1 is SEHNR and CDR2 is FQNEAQ (reference sequence). Written as DNA, the CDR3 is TGTGCCAGCAGCCCGACCGGGACTAGCGGTCGAGAGGAGCAGTTCTTC. It yields the protein CASSPTGTSGREEQFF.

CDR3 in amino acids: CATDGSGRWTDTQYF. The DNA for the CDR3 is TGTGCCACGGATGGATCGGGGCGGTGGACAGATACGCAGTATTTT. The genes are TRBV6-1 and TRBJ2-3, with D perhaps given as TRBD1 or TRBD2 (5 bases each). This CDR3 is built from 15 residues. Germline CDR1 reads MNHNS; CDR2 reads SASEGT. Between the trimmed V and J ends, which lost 10 bases and 3 bases, there was a span of 20 bases.

V gene TRBV4-2 combines with J gene TRBJ1-4; D is uncertain. Germline V CDR1 and CDR2: LGHNA, YNFKEQ. V lost 1 base and J 8 bases, leaving 5 bases between the germline ends. CDR3 length: 12 residues. The CDR3, as DNA: TGTGCCAGCAGCCAAGGACGGGAAAAACTGTTTTTT. Its translation: CASSQGREKLFF.

This clone was recorded once. V usage is TRBV9 and J usage is TRBJ2-3; 8 bases map to TRBD2. With V trimmed by 4 bases and J by 2 bases, 15 bases remained unmatched. CDR3 length: 18 amino acids. Germline assignment: CDR1 SGDLS and CDR2 YYNGEE. This CDR3 is CASSSEWGAGEPTDTQYF. As DNA, the CDR3 is TGTGCCAGCAGCTCCGAATGGGGAGCGGGGGAACCCACAGATACGCAGTATTTT.

V gene TRBV15 combines with J gene TRBJ2-1; TRBD2 matches 7 bases. This CDR3 spans 15 amino acids. Germline-derived CDR1 and CDR2 are LNHNV and YYDKDF (reference sequence). The trim removed 1 base at V and 8 bases at J, leaving 8 bases unmatched. The CDR3 nucleotides are TGTGCCACCAGCAGAGGAGGCGGGAGCGTCGATGAGCAGTTCTTC. Protein sequence: CATSRGGGSVDEQFF.

The chain has TRBV19 and TRBJ1-1; 10 bases agree with TRBD1. V gave up 9 bases and J gave up 4 bases; unmatched junction bases: 8. CDR3 length: 14 amino acids. Germline V gene data show CDR1 as LNHDA and CDR2 as SQIVND (reference sequence). The CDR3 reads CASTRQGASTEAFF. CDR3 DNA sequence: TGTGCCAGCACCCGACAGGGGGCAAGCACTGAAGCTTTCTTT.

The V call is TRBV5-1, the J call TRBJ2-7; TRBD2 is a possible D gene (6 bases). The V gene's germline CDR1 is SGHRS and CDR2 YFSETQ. This CDR3 has 16 residues. Deletions cut 0 bases from V and 3 bases from J, with 16 bases between. In DNA, the CDR3 is TGCGCCAGCAGCTTGGCCACTGGGGGGTCAAACTACGAGCAGTACTTC. It translates to CASSLATGGSNYEQYF.

The CDR3 DNA reads TGTGCCAGCAGCTTAGGACCGACAGGGGTTAGCCAGCCCCAGCATTTT. Protein product: CASSLGPTGVSQPQHF. The chain joins TRBV7-8 to TRBJ1-5; TRBD1 matches 8 bases. With V trimmed by 1 base and J by 7 bases, 9 bases remained unmatched. CDR3 length: 16 amino acids. Germline CDR1 is SGHVS and CDR2 is FQNEAQ.

This clone was seen a few times. The chain employs TRBV6-5 and TRBJ2-7; 7 positions match TRBD2. V shed 5 bases, J shed 2 bases, and the junction held 6 bases outside the gene matches. The germline V gene has CDR1 MNHEY and CDR2 SVGAGI. The CDR3 is 14 amino acids. The CDR3 sequence: CASSPTSVTYEQYF. In DNA, the CDR3 is TGTGCCAGCAGTCCAACTAGCGTTACCTACGAGCAGTACTTC.

The CDR3 protein is CASSGGPTGTGELFF. DNA of the CDR3: TGTGCCAGCAGCGGGGGACCCACGGGGACCGGGGAGCTGTTTTTT. The chain recombines TRBV7-9 with TRBJ2-2; D tentatively reads TRBD1 or TRBD2 (5 bases each). Trimming removed 5 bases from V and 5 bases from J, with 15 bases in between. The CDR3 loop spans 15 amino acids. Germline lookup yields CDR1 SEHNR and CDR2 FQNEAQ (reference sequence).

This clone was recorded once. The chain links TRBV19 to TRBJ2-1, with a possible D match to TRBD2 (5 bases). Germline CDR1 LNHDA, CDR2 SQIVND (reference sequence). Between the trimmed V and J ends, which lost 5 bases and 6 bases, there was a span of 11 bases. CDR3 length: 13 residues. The CDR3 is CASSSPSSNEQFF. CDR3 DNA sequence: TGTGCCAGTAGTTCCCCTAGCAGCAATGAGCAGTTCTTC. Drawing the rest from reference TRBV19 and TRBJ2-1, the complete variable domain is DGGITQSPKYLFRKEGQNVTLSCEQNLNHDAMYWYRQDPGQGLRLIYYSQIVNDFQKGDIAEGYSVSREKKESFPLTVTSAQKNPTAFYLCASSSPSSNEQFFGPGTRLTVL.

The chain recombines TRBV29-1 with TRBJ2-1; 16 bases match TRBD2. Per the germline V gene, CDR1 is SQVTM and CDR2 is ANQGSEA. V shed 4 bases, J shed 2 bases, and the junction held 8 bases outside the gene matches. This CDR3 is built from 18 residues. The CDR3, as DNA: TGCAGCGTTGGCGCCGGGACTAGCGGGGGGGCTGCCTACAATGAGCAGTTCTTC. Its translation: CSVGAGTSGGAAYNEQFF.

This chain uses TRBV25-1 with TRBJ2-7, with D perhaps matching TRBD2 (6 bases). CDR3 size: 14 residues. Germline V gene sequence: CDR1 MGHDK, CDR2 SYGVNS. V lost 4 bases and J 4 bases, leaving 14 bases between the germline ends. The CDR3, as DNA: TGTGCCAGCAGTGGACGGGACTTCCTTTACGAGCAGTACTTC. It encodes CASSGRDFLYEQYF.

The chain joins TRBV2 to TRBJ1-6; D is unclear. Germline CDR1 SNHLY, CDR2 FYNNEI. V gave up 1 base and J gave up 7 bases, with 11 bases separating them. The CDR3 is made up of 15 amino acids. The CDR3 coding sequence is TGTGCCAGCAGTGAAGGATCGGCGATGAATTCACCCCTCCACTTT. This sequence encodes CASSEGSAMNSPLHF.

This clone was observed a single time. V and J are TRBV5-6 and TRBJ2-7; 10 bases fit TRBD2. Unmatched junction bases numbered 9, after V lost 3 bases and J lost 0 bases. The CDR3 runs to 17 residues. The germline gives CDR1 SGHDT, CDR2 YYEEEE. CDR3 sequence reads: CASSSRGLAEPSYEQYF. CDR3 coding DNA: TGTGCCAGCAGCTCCAGAGGACTAGCGGAGCCCTCCTACGAGCAGTACTTC.

This chain connects TRBV9 to TRBJ2-1; 7 bases align to TRBD1. Germline CDR1 SGDLS, CDR2 YYNGEE. Germline trimming cut 4 bases from V and 6 bases from J; bases unmatched to any gene: 10. The CDR3 length is 15 residues. The CDR3 bases are TGTGCCAGCAGCCCCTGGACAGGCGGATCCAATGAGCAGTTCTTC. Amino acids: CASSPWTGGSNEQFF.